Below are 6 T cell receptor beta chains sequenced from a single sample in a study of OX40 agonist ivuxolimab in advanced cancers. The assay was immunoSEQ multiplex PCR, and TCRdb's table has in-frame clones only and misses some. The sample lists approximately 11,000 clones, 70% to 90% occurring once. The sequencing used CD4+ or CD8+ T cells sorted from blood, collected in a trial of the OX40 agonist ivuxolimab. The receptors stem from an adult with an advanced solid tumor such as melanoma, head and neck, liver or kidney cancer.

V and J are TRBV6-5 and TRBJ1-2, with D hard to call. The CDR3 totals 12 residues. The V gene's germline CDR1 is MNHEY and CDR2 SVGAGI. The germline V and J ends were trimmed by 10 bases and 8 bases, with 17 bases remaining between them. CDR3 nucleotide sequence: TGTGCCACCCAAGGACTGACTATGGGCTACACCTTC. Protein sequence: CATQGLTMGYTF.

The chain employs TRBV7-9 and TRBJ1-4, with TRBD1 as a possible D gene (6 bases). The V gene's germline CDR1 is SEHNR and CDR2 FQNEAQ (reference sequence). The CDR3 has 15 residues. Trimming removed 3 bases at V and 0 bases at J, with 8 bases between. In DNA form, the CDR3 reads TGTGCCAGCAGCTTGGACAGCTCAACTAATGAAAAACTGTTTTTT. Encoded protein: CASSLDSSTNEKLFF.

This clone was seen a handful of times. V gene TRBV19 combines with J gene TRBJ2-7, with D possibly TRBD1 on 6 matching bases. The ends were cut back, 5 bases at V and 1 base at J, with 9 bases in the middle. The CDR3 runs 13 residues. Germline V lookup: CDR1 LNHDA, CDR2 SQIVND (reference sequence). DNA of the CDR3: TGTGCCAGTAGTCAAGGACAGTCCTACGAGCAGTACTTC. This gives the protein CASSQGQSYEQYF. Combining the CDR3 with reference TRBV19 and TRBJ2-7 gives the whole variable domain DGGITQSPKYLFRKEGQNVTLSCEQNLNHDAMYWYRQDPGQGLRLIYYSQIVNDFQKGDIAEGYSVSREKKESFPLTVTSAQKNPTAFYLCASSQGQSYEQYFGPGTRLTVT.

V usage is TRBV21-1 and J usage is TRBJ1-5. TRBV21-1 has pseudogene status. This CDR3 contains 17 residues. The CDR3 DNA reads TGTGCCAGCAGCCAAGGAGGACGGGGATATAGCAATCAGCCCCAGCATTTT. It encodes CASSQGGRGYSNQPQHF.

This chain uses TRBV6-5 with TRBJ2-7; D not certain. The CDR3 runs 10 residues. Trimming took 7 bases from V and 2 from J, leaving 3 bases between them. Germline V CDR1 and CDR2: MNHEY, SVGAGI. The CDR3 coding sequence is TGTGCCAGCAACGCCTACGAGCAGTACTTC. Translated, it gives CASNAYEQYF.

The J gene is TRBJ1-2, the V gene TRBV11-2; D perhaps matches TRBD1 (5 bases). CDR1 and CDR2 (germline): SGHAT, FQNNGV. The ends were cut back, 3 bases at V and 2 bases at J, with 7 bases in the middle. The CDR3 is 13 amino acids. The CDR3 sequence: CASSLGPNYGYTF. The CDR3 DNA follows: TGTGCCAGCAGCTTGGGACCGAACTATGGCTACACCTTC.